What follows are 12 T cell receptor beta chains derived from one specimen sequenced in a study of monozygotic twins with inflammatory bowel disease. Following a re-call of the 5' RACE reads, TCRdb has one entry per CDR3 protein and lacks DNA. This table lists 210,000 or so distinct CDR3 sequences. Sequences were obtained from blood. These receptors all come from a human donor with ulcerative colitis or Crohn's disease, or a healthy co-twin of an affected twin (not recorded which).

This sequence joins TRBV18 and TRBJ2-7; no DNA is available, so the TRBD1 call from TCRdb remains unchecked. This CDR3 contains 13 residues. Germline assignment: CDR1 KGHSH and CDR2 LQKENI. The CDR3 loop reads CASSPREGGEQYF.

The V and J genes are TRBV5-5 and TRBJ1-3; TCRdb reports TRBD1, a call that lacks DNA to check it against. CDR1 and CDR2 from the germline V gene are SGHKS and YYEKEE (reference sequence). CDR3 length: 16 amino acids. The CDR3 spells CASRGAGAIEGNTIYF.

The genes are TRBV7-2 and TRBJ2-1; the D call of TRBD2 rests on TCRdb alone, since no DNA is present to check it. Per the germline V gene, CDR1 is SGHTA and CDR2 is FQGNSA. The CDR3 extends over 16 amino acids. The CDR3: CASSPLRWEGYNEQFF.

The CDR3 here is CASSLISGQGDYGYTF. J is TRBJ1-2 and V is TRBV7-2; TCRdb designates TRBD1, a call that cannot be tested without DNA. This CDR3 comprises 16 residues. Germline values: CDR1 SGHTA, CDR2 FQGNSA.

This sequence joins TRBV20-1 and TRBJ2-1. There are 11 residues in the CDR3. Germline V CDR1 and CDR2: DFQATT, SNEGSKA (reference sequence). CDR3 sequence reads: CSAIQLNEQFF.

The chain recombines TRBV12-3 or TRBV12-4 with TRBJ2-2; there is no DNA to check the TCRdb D call of TRBD1. The CDR3 length is 14 residues. This CDR3 reads CASRLTRASQELFF.

This rearrangement joins TRBV12-5 to TRBJ2-3; the TCRdb D gene call, TRBD2, has no DNA to confirm it. Germline CDR1 reads LGHNT; CDR2 reads FRNRAP. The CDR3 spans 15 residues. The chain's CDR3 is CASGFSGGLTDTQYF.

This chain uses TRBV20-1 with TRBJ2-3; TCRdb's D call of TRBD2 is untestable without DNA. This CDR3 comprises 14 residues. Germline values: CDR1 DFQATT, CDR2 SNEGSKA (reference sequence). CDR3 sequence: CSVLRAGSTDTQYF.

The chain has TRBV7-2 and TRBJ2-2. The CDR3 contains 16 residues. Looked up from germline, CDR1 is SGHTA and CDR2 is FQGNSA. This chain's CDR3 is CASSLAVGPSTGELFF. Full variable domain (rest looked up from reference TRBV7-2 and TRBJ2-2): GAGVSQSPSNKVTEKGKDVELRCDPISGHTALYWYRQSLGQGLEFLIYFQGNSAPDKSGLPSDRFSAERTGGSVSTLTIQRTQQEDSAVYLCASSLAVGPSTGELFFGEGSRLTVL.

V usage is TRBV9 and J usage is TRBJ2-2. CDR3 length: 15 amino acids. CDR1 is SGDLS, CDR2 YYNGEE, per germline. The CDR3: CASSWGLGNTGELFF.

The chain links TRBV5-1 to TRBJ1-1; TCRdb calls TRBD1, which cannot be checked without DNA. The CDR3 totals 14 residues. The germline V gene encodes CDR1 SGHRS and CDR2 YFSETQ. The CDR3 here is CASSLKGIVTEAFF.

The chain has TRBV5-6 and TRBJ1-5; TCRdb names TRBD1, which stays unverified in the absence of DNA. The CDR3 covers 14 residues. Per germline, CDR1 SGHDT and CDR2 YYEEEE. CDR3 protein: CASSITGGYQPQHF.